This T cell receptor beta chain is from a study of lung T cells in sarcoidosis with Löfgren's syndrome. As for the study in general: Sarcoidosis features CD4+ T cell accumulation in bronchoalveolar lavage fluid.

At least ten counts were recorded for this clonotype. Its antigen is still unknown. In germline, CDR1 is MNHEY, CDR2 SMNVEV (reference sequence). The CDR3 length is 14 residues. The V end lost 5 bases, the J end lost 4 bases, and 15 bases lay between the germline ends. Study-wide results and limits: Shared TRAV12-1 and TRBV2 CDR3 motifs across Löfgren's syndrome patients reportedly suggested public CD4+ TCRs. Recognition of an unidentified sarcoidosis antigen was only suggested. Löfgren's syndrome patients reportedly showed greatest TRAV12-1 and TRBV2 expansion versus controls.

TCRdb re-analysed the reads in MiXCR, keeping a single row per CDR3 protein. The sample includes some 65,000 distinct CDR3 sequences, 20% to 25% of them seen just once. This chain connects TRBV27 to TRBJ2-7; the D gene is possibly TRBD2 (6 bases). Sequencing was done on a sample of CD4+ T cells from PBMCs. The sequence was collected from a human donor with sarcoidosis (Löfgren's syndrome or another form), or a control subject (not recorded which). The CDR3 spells CASSPSRGSYEQYF. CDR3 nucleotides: TGTGCCAGCAGTCCCTCCCGGGGGTCGTACGAGCAGTACTTC.